This record covers a single T cell receptor (beta chain). These data originate in a study of blood T cell repertoires in COVID-19. Sequencing used immunoSEQ multiplex PCR; TCRdb keeps in-frame clones, though not all of them. The data hold hundreds of thousands of clones, with around nine tenths observed a single time. The receptor comes from a woman between 45 and 60 years old who had recovered from COVID-19. Source material: PBMCs or T cells enriched from blood (not recorded which).

The CDR3: CASSSGQPNYGYTF. CDR3 bases: TGTGCCAGCAGCTCGGGACAGCCTAACTATGGCTACACCTTC. This chain links TRBV7-2 with TRBJ1-2; 7 bases fit TRBD1. Trimming removed 4 bases from V and 0 bases from J; junction bases left unmatched: 2. Germline CDR1 SGHTA, CDR2 FQGNSA. The CDR3 runs 14 residues.